This T cell receptor (beta chain) was observed in a study of blood T cells in healthy people across ages. Overall study results and limits: Older individuals had lower TCR beta diversity per million T cells (the decline was roughly linear). More naive CD4+ cells and higher diversity were found in long-lived than in aged donors.

Primers used in a second PCR of roughly 6 to 11 cycles were a sample-barcoded 5' primer and a J-beta primer mix. TCRdb fed the 5' RACE reads into MiXCR, producing one record per CDR3 protein. The table shows 800,000 to 950,000 distinct CDR3 sequences, with 35% to 40% occurring only once. Drawing of peripheral blood yielded 8.5 to 10 milliliters from each donor. This clonotype occurred many times. Its specificity is not known. The sequence was collected from a man younger than 30 in good health. Material for sequencing was blood.

CDR3 in amino acids: CSASGVNIQYF. In DNA, the CDR3 is TGCAGTGCTAGCGGGGTAAACATTCAGTACTTC. The chain couples TRBV20-1 to TRBJ2-4; TRBD2 is a possible D gene (5 bases). Trimming took off 3 bases at V and 6 bases at J, with 6 bases between the two ends. CDR3 size: 11 residues. Germline-derived CDR1 and CDR2 are DFQATT and SNEGSKA (reference sequence).